The source of this T cell receptor (beta chain) is a study of T-cell memory formation after mild COVID-19. This CDR3 contains 17 residues. Germline CDR1 LGHNA, CDR2 YSLEER. The V end lost 1 base, the J end lost 1 base, and 17 bases lay between the germline ends. Many counts were recorded for this clonotype. Each CDR3 protein gets one entry after TCRdb re-called the 5' RACE reads with MiXCR. Of roughly 150,000 distinct CDR3 sequences in the sample, around 14% are singletons; the top ten hold about 27%. The rearrangement links TRBV4-3 to TRBJ2-7; the D gene is possibly TRBD2 (5 bases). The sequence was collected from an adult woman who had mild COVID-19 (a few samples of this study predate the infection). Cell type and time point are not known. Sequenced sample: PBMCs or a T cell subset sorted from them (not recorded which). CDR3 protein: CASSQGAAGSGSYEQYF. CDR3 coding DNA: TGCGCCAGCAGCCAAGGAGCGGCTGGGAGTGGGTCCTACGAGCAGTACTTC.